This TCR beta chain is from a study of blood T cells in healthy people across ages (dated by TCRdb to 2013 to 2016). For the study in its entirety: In model experiments, template switching captured about one uniquely barcoded TCR beta cDNA molecule for every two T cells. Donors were grouped into four age groups: young (average 16 years), middle-aged (approximately 41), aged (roughly 62) and long-lived (approximately 81). To avoid experimental bias, donors of different ages were spread randomly across the sequencing lanes. For two donors (one aged 18 to 30 and one aged 80 or older), the study analyzed two additional independent replicas of 1 million unique cDNA reads from the same blood draw. Using deep sequencing normalized with unique cDNA molecular identifiers, the study measured how TCR beta repertoire diversity changes with age. General study outcomes and caveats: Estimates of total diversity based on one million sequenced T cells were regarded as lower bounds and as underestimates. Because profiling used bulk unsorted PBMCs, naive and antigen-experienced compartments could not be compared conclusively. As age increased, observed TCR beta diversity per million T cells dropped in a roughly linear way, and a significant reduction was already evident by age approximately 40. Compared with the aged group, more naive CD4+ T cells, fewer expanded clones and increased TCR diversity were shown by the long-lived group, suggesting age selection. Because donor CMV infection status was unknown, age-related changes in expanded clonotypes were potentially confounded. There was a strong correlation between observed TCR beta diversity and the percentage of naive T cells measured by flow cytometry.

Donors were 40 or so systemically healthy Caucasian individuals from Russia aged roughly 6 to 95 years. Each donor gave 8 to 10 milliliters of peripheral blood, drawn into EDTA-treated Vacutainer tubes. Ficoll-Paque density-gradient centrifugation was used to isolate PBMCs, with at least 6.5 million per sample. Total RNA was extracted from PBMCs with Trizol reagent, with at least 6 micrograms obtained per sample. For every donor, flow cytometry on a PBMC aliquot measured the percentage of naive CD45RAhigh/CD27high T cells. The germline V gene gives CDR1 as MDHEN and CDR2 as SYDVKM. The CDR3 measures 14 amino acids from cysteine to phenylalanine. Of the read, only the CDR3 DNA is kept; its 42 bases are in frame from base 1. Library preparation used 5' RACE. Sequencing used an Illumina HiSeq 2500. A second roughly 7 to 11 cycle PCR used a sample-barcoded 5' primer and a J-beta primer mix. A unique molecular identifier was introduced onto each TCR beta cDNA molecule by a template-switch 5' adaptor carrying 12 random nucleotides. Each sample yielded at least 3 million CDR3-containing paired-end reads. The Mint cDNA synthesis kit, primed by a TRBC-specific oligonucleotide, was used to synthesize first-strand cDNA from all RNA. Following uracil-DNA glycosylase treatment, a first 18-cycle PCR with universal primers M1SS and BC2_uni_R was performed on all cDNA. In the source study's methods: Each sample was normalized by randomly selecting 1 million high-quality reads, each carrying a distinct molecular identifier. Instead of being binned into consensus sequences, reads with shared molecular identifiers were discarded. MiTCR, set to a Q25 quality threshold and the strictest error-elimination algorithm, was used for CDR3 identification, clonotype clustering and error correction. A nonparametric unseen species model using Euler transformation provided a lower-bound estimate of total TCR beta diversity. TCRdb cleaned the public reads at Q25 with fastp, built clones with MiXCR and kept in-frame beta chains. Every entry covers one CDR3 protein and lists the most common genes and DNA from its rows. These V and J calls derive from TCRdb rather than the authors' analysis. The sample includes some 700,000 distinct CDR3 sequences, with 20% to 25% observed a single time. The ten largest clones add up to about 22% of the sample.

This clonotype has just a few counts. The specificity of this receptor is unknown. No much larger clonotype is one base removed from it; base qualities were not supplied. This TCR came from a man in his 70s in good health. The chain is assembled from TRBV28 and TRBJ2-5, with the identity of the D gene unclear. The J call may not be correct, given that the DNA end is closer to TRBJ2-7. Sequencing input: blood. The CDR3 has the sequence CASSLPRTPYEQYF. Read as DNA, the sequence is TGTGCCAGCAGTTTGCCCAGGACCCCCTACGAGCAGTACTTC.